This entry lists 23 T cell receptor beta chains sequenced from one sample in a study of T-cell reconstitution after alpha-beta-depleted transplantation in children. As it was prepared, the TCRbeta library received unique molecular identifiers. One entry per CDR3 protein, called by TCRdb with MiXCR from the PCR reads. Of 250,000 to 400,000 distinct CDR3 sequences listed, roughly 21% are singletons. The sample consisted of PBMCs, mostly from graft donor cells, taken 180 days after TCRalphabeta/CD19-depleted stem cell transplant. The receptors here all came from a male patient younger than 18 who had a stem cell transplant for acute lymphoblastic leukemia, so the T cells may come from the graft donor.

This sequence joins TRBV7-3 and TRBJ2-3, with D hard to call. The V gene's germline CDR1 is SGHTA and CDR2 FQGTGA. This CDR3 comprises 14 residues. V was trimmed by 2 bases and J by 6 bases, leaving 12 bases between them. The CDR3 DNA is TGTGCCAGCAGCTTAGTTACGGACCTGGATACGCAGTATTTT. As protein: CASSLVTDLDTQYF. The full variable domain, its missing parts supplied by reference TRBV7-3 and TRBJ2-3, is GAGVSQTPSNKVTEKGKYVELRCDPISGHTALYWYRQSLGQGPEFLIYFQGTGAADDSGLPNDRFFAVRPEGSVSTLKIQRTERGDSAVYLCASSLVTDLDTQYFGPGTRLTVL.

This chain links TRBV12-3 or TRBV12-4 with TRBJ2-5; 7 nucleotides align to TRBD1. The CDR3 spans 17 residues. V trimming: 3 bases; J trimming: 4 bases; junction bases outside the gene matches: 14. The CDR3 here is CASSFDPRRGRVETQYF. Here the CDR3 DNA reads TGTGCCAGCAGTTTTGACCCGCGAAGGGGGCGGGTAGAGACCCAGTACTTC.

This clonotype was picked up a small number of times. This rearrangement joins TRBV5-1 to TRBJ2-7; unclear D gene. The V end was cut by 0 bases, the J end by 3 bases, with 10 bases between. This CDR3 comprises 14 residues. From germline, CDR1 is SGHRS and CDR2 YFSETQ. This CDR3 reads CASSLAGRDYEQYF. CDR3 bases: TGCGCCAGCAGCTTGGCCGGCCGCGACTACGAGCAGTACTTC. The full variable domain, its missing parts supplied by reference TRBV5-1 and TRBJ2-7, is KAGVTQTPRYLIKTRGQQVTLSCSPISGHRSVSWYQQTPGQGLQFLFEYFSETQRNKGNFPGRFSGRQFSNSRSEMNVSTLELGDSALYLCASSLAGRDYEQYFGPGTRLTVT.

V and J are TRBV27 and TRBJ2-1; D is unresolved. Between the trimmed V and J ends, which lost 4 bases and 5 bases, there was a span of 12 bases. Germline V gives CDR1 MNHEY, CDR2 SMNVEV (reference sequence). The CDR3 totals 14 residues. For the CDR3, the DNA is TGTGCCAGCAGTTGGATAGGGTTAAACAATGAGCAGTTCTTC. This encodes CASSWIGLNNEQFF.

This clonotype occurred a few times. The chain carries TRBV12-3 or TRBV12-4 and TRBJ1-2, with D possibly matching TRBD1 (5 bases). The CDR3 is made up of 13 amino acids. Trimming removed 5 bases from V and 6 bases from J, with 13 bases in between. The CDR3 region has the DNA TGTGCCAGCAGTCTCGGGGACGGCCATGGCTACACCTTC. It translates to CASSLGDGHGYTF.

This clonotype has a handful of counts. This chain uses TRBV10-3 with TRBJ2-3; D is perhaps TRBD1 or TRBD2 (6 bases each). V was cut by 6 bases and J by 4 bases, with 14 bases left in between. CDR1 is ENHRY, CDR2 SYGVKD, per germline. The CDR3 is 14 residues long. The chain's CDR3 is CAIRDPGASDTQYF. The CDR3 DNA sequence: TGTGCCATCAGGGATCCGGGGGCATCAGATACGCAGTATTTT.

This clonotype has just a few counts. J is TRBJ2-3 and V is TRBV28; D ambiguous. Trimming cost V 4 bases and J 2 bases, with 7 bases left between them. The CDR3 length is 13 residues. CDR1 MDHEN and CDR2 SYDVKM come from the germline V gene. In nucleotides, the CDR3 is TGTGCCAGCAGTTCTCCCCTCACAGATACGCAGTATTTT. Translated, it gives CASSSPLTDTQYF.

In regard to this clonotype: A read error is possible here, since a much larger clone lies one base away. The chain has TRBV10-1 and TRBJ2-5, with TRBD1 as a possible D gene (6 bases). The CDR3 sequence is 14 residues long. CDR1 is WNHNN, CDR2 SYGVQD, per germline (reference sequence). V was clipped by 4 bases and J by 2 bases, with 11 bases between them. DNA of the CDR3: TGCGCCAGCAGTGTGACAGGAACACAAGAGACCCAGTACTTC. Protein product: CASSVTGTQETQYF.

This rearrangement joins TRBV20-1 to TRBJ2-5; 8 bases agree with TRBD2. The germline V gene has CDR1 DFQATT and CDR2 SNEGSKA (reference sequence). V lost 6 bases to trimming and J lost 1 base; unmatched junction nucleotides: 4. The CDR3 spans 13 residues. The chain's CDR3 is CSAGLVRQETQYF. CDR3 coding DNA: TGCAGTGCGGGACTAGTCCGCCAAGAGACCCAGTACTTC.

This clonotype was observed a handful of times. The chain is built from TRBV4-1 and TRBJ2-4; TRBD2 agrees at 8 bases. The CDR3 extends over 18 amino acids. CDR1 is MGHRA and CDR2 is YSYEKL in the germline V gene. V was clipped by 4 bases and J by 0 bases; unmatched bases: 11. Here the CDR3 DNA reads TGCGCCAGCAGCCGCATTACGTACGGGGGGGCAGCCAAAAACATTCAGTACTTC. Translation gives CASSRITYGGAAKNIQYF.

V usage is TRBV11-1 and J usage is TRBJ1-1; TRBD1 agrees at 11 bases. This CDR3 contains 20 residues. After removal of 2 bases from V and 1 base from J, the junction contained 15 bases not matched to a gene. The germline gives CDR1 SGHAT, CDR2 FQDESV (reference sequence). The CDR3 protein is CASSLNRLGQGAVKNTEAFF. The CDR3 DNA sequence: TGTGCCAGCAGCTTAAACCGGCTCGGACAGGGGGCTGTTAAGAACACTGAAGCTTTCTTT.

The chain has TRBV20-1 and TRBJ1-2, with 8 positions matching TRBD1. After removal of 1 base from V and 4 bases from J, the junction contained 2 bases not matched to a gene. The germline CDR1 and CDR2 sequences are DFQATT and SNEGSKA (reference sequence). This CDR3 contains 13 residues. Written as DNA, the CDR3 is TGCAGTGCTAGAGGCGGACAGGGCTATGGCTACACCTTC. The encoded protein is CSARGGQGYGYTF.

The chain links TRBV9 to TRBJ2-2; 10 bases fit TRBD2. The V gene's germline CDR1 is SGDLS and CDR2 YYNGEE. This CDR3 has 15 residues. Losses at the gene ends were 3 bases for V and 6 bases for J; bases not matched to a gene: 5. The DNA of the CDR3 is TGTGCCAGCAGCGAACTAGCGGGATCGCCCGGGGAGCTGTTTTTT. This sequence encodes CASSELAGSPGELFF. Using reference TRBV9 and TRBJ2-2 for the parts outside the CDR3, the full variable domain is DSGVTQTPKHLITATGQRVTLRCSPRSGDLSVYWYQQSLDQGLQFLIQYYNGEERAKGNILERFSAQQFPDLHSELNLSSLELGDSALYFCASSELAGSPGELFFGEGSRLTVL.

This clonotype was seen a handful of times. This chain links TRBV20-1 with TRBJ2-7; D is perhaps TRBD1 or TRBD2 (5 bases each). Trimming removed 3 bases at V and 0 bases at J, with 15 bases between. Germline lookup yields CDR1 DFQATT and CDR2 SNEGSKA (reference sequence). This CDR3 contains 15 residues. Here the CDR3 reads CSARGTRASSYEQYF. The CDR3 DNA sequence: TGCAGTGCTAGGGGGACCAGGGCCAGCTCCTACGAGCAGTACTTC.

This clonotype was seen a handful of times. The rearrangement uses TRBV18 and TRBJ2-7; D ambiguous. Germline CDR1 is KGHSH and CDR2 is LQKENI. V lost 2 bases and J 0 bases, leaving 8 bases between the germline ends. The CDR3 extends over 14 amino acids. CDR3 sequence reads: CASSPSGPSYEQYF. The CDR3 bases are TGTGCCAGCTCACCATCAGGCCCCTCCTACGAGCAGTACTTC.

The table lists this clonotype with a few counts. The chain recombines TRBV12-3 or TRBV12-4 with TRBJ1-6; D possibly corresponds to TRBD1 (5 bases). V was shortened by 0 bases and J by 10 bases, with 10 bases between the two germline ends. The CDR3 is made up of 14 amino acids. CDR3 in amino acids: CASSLAGVRSPLHF. The CDR3, as DNA: TGTGCCAGCAGTTTAGCAGGGGTACGGTCACCCCTCCACTTT.

The CDR3 sequence: CASTWDRVGETQYF. The CDR3 nucleotides are TGTGCCAGCACCTGGGACAGGGTGGGAGAGACCCAGTACTTC. The J gene is TRBJ2-5, the V gene TRBV6-1; 9 bases line up with TRBD1. V dropped 7 bases and J dropped 4; count of bases not matched to a gene: 7. This CDR3 spans 14 amino acids. Germline V gene data show CDR1 as MNHNS and CDR2 as SASEGT.

This clonotype was picked up a small number of times. The chain recombines TRBV12-3 or TRBV12-4 with TRBJ1-2; D is unresolved. Deletions cut 4 bases from V and 4 bases from J, with 10 bases between. The CDR3 spans 13 residues. The CDR3 nucleotides are TGTGCCAGCAGTTCTTTTGACCCCTATGGCTACACCTTC. Protein product: CASSSFDPYGYTF.

V and J are TRBV20-1 and TRBJ2-7; TRBD2 aligns across 14 bases. The J segment lost 4 bases and the V segment lost 6 bases, leaving 5 bases of the junction unmatched. The germline V gene has CDR1 DFQATT and CDR2 SNEGSKA (reference sequence). This CDR3 region has 14 residues. The CDR3 reads CSARTSGRLYEQYF. DNA for the CDR3: TGCAGTGCCCGGACTAGCGGGAGGTTGTACGAGCAGTACTTC.

Here the CDR3 DNA reads TGTGCCAGCAGACCCCAGGGTACTGGGGCCAACGTCCTGACTTTC. Protein sequence: CASRPQGTGANVLTF. The genes are TRBV3-1 and TRBJ2-6, with D perhaps TRBD1 (5 bases). Per germline, CDR1 LGHDT and CDR2 YNNKEL (reference sequence). Trimming took off 6 bases at V and 2 bases at J, with 11 bases between the two ends. CDR3 size: 15 residues.

J is TRBJ1-1 and V is TRBV5-1, with TRBD1 matching over 8 bases. Per the germline V gene, CDR1 is SGHRS and CDR2 is YFSETQ. This CDR3 contains 13 residues. V gave up 4 bases and J gave up 10 bases; unmatched junction bases: 9. The CDR3 loop is CASSLQPTGGAFF. In DNA, the CDR3 is TGCGCCAGCAGCCTTCAGCCTACAGGGGGAGCTTTCTTT.

This clonotype was detected a few times. The gene calls are TRBV2 and TRBJ2-3; 7 bases map to TRBD2. The CDR3 consists of 14 residues. Germline CDR1 and CDR2: SNHLY and FYNNEI. V shed 7 bases and J 1 base; nucleotides not matched to a gene: 5. CDR3 residues: CASTAGDGTDTQYF. The CDR3, as DNA: TGTGCCAGCACGGCGGGAGACGGCACAGATACGCAGTATTTT.

There are a few counts of this clonotype. The chain couples TRBV2 to TRBJ2-1, with 8 bases lining up with TRBD1. The CDR3 extends over 12 amino acids. In germline, CDR1 is SNHLY, CDR2 FYNNEI. Unmatched junction bases numbered 7, after V lost 4 bases and J lost 14 bases. CDR3 protein: CASSARQGSKFF. As DNA, the CDR3 is TGTGCCAGCAGTGCTAGACAGGGGAGTAAGTTCTTC. The variable domain in full, with the rest retrieved from reference TRBV2 and TRBJ2-1, is EPEVTQTPSHQVTQMGQEVILRCVPISNHLYFYWYRQILGQKVEFLVSFYNNEISEKSEIFDDQFSVERPDGSNFTLKIRSTKLEDSAMYFCASSARQGSKFFGPGTRLTVL.